These 14 T cell receptor beta chains originate from one sample sequenced in a study of shared clonotypes between healthy human individuals. Sequencing used immunoSEQ multiplex PCR; TCRdb keeps in-frame clones, though not all of them. The data contain 650,000 to 800,000 clones, roughly nine tenths of them singletons. Positive CCR7 selection of CD45RO-negative cells yielded the naive CD8 cells, and terminally differentiated effector memory CD45RA+ cells were excluded. Sample: naive CD8+ T cells sorted from blood. Receptor source: a man in his thirties or forties in good health.

The V gene is TRBV9, the J gene TRBJ1-2; D is unresolved. The V end was cut by 0 bases, the J end by 3 bases, with 12 bases between. Germline V lookup: CDR1 SGDLS, CDR2 YYNGEE. The CDR3 contains 15 residues. CDR3 protein: CASSVARDTYYGYTF. The CDR3, as DNA: TGTGCCAGCAGCGTAGCCCGGGATACCTACTATGGCTACACCTTC.

This clone was found a few times. Other DNA sequences in the same sample also yield this CDR3. The chain couples TRBV7-9 to TRBJ2-7, with TRBD1 identical over 8 bases. Looked up from germline, CDR1 is SEHNR and CDR2 is FQNEAQ (reference sequence). The CDR3 loop spans 14 amino acids. With V trimmed by 3 bases and J by 2 bases, 3 bases remained unmatched. This CDR3 reads CASSFRDRPYEQYF. The CDR3 nucleotides are TGTGCCAGCAGCTTCCGGGACAGGCCCTACGAGCAGTACTTC.

V gene TRBV27 combines with J gene TRBJ2-1, with a tentative D call TRBD2 (6 bases). This CDR3 is built from 12 residues. Germline V gives CDR1 MNHEY, CDR2 SMNVEV (reference sequence). The V gene lost 5 bases and the J gene lost 8 bases, with 10 bases spanning the gap. The CDR3 reads CASSDPGDEQFF. The CDR3, as DNA: TGTGCCAGCAGTGACCCGGGGGATGAGCAGTTCTTC.

This chain links TRBV7-2 with TRBJ2-7; possible D gene TRBD2, 5 bases. The CDR3 is 14 residues long. Trimming stripped 5 bases from V and 4 bases from J, with 15 bases between. Germline assignment: CDR1 SGHTA and CDR2 FQGNSA. CDR3 in DNA: TGTGCCAGCAGCCCAAGCGGAAGACCTTACGAGCAGTACTTC. Protein: CASSPSGRPYEQYF. The whole variable domain, filled in from reference TRBV7-2 and TRBJ2-7, reads GAGVSQSPSNKVTEKGKDVELRCDPISGHTALYWYRQSLGQGLEFLIYFQGNSAPDKSGLPSDRFSAERTGGSVSTLTIQRTQQEDSAVYLCASSPSGRPYEQYFGPGTRLTVT.

This clone was found once. J is TRBJ2-7 and V is TRBV29-1; D perhaps matches TRBD1 (5 bases). With 5 bases removed from V and 2 bases from J, the gap between germline ends came to 10 bases. This CDR3 has 12 residues. Per the germline V gene, CDR1 is SQVTM and CDR2 is ANQGSEA. Here the CDR3 DNA reads TGCAGCGTTACCAGGGATGCCTACGAGCAGTACTTC. Translation gives CSVTRDAYEQYF.

The chain uses TRBV4-3 and TRBJ2-2; TRBD2 matches 14 bases. V shed 0 bases, J shed 2 bases, and the junction held 8 bases outside the gene matches. The CDR3 totals 20 residues. The germline gives CDR1 LGHNA, CDR2 YSLEER. CDR3 in DNA: TGCGCCAGCAGCCAAGAAGGGACTAGCGGGAGAGTTGGAAACACCGGGGAGCTGTTTTTT. It yields the protein CASSQEGTSGRVGNTGELFF.

In regard to this clone: The germline gene is not matched at one end of the junction; a read error may be the cause. The chain recombines TRBV25-1 with TRBJ2-7; D perhaps matches TRBD1 (6 bases). Germline-derived CDR1 and CDR2 are MGHDK and SYGVNS. CDR3 length: 14 amino acids. The CDR3 spells CASSKQGYSHEQYF. The CDR3 nucleotides read TGTGCCAGCAGTAAGCAGGGGTACTCCCACGAGCAGTACTTC.

CDR3 sequence reads: CASSATQGANTEAFF. DNA of the CDR3: TGTGCCAGCAGCGCAACACAGGGGGCAAACACTGAAGCTTTCTTT. The genes are TRBV11-3 and TRBJ1-1, with 9 bases fitting TRBD1. Germline CDR1 SGHNT, CDR2 YENEEA. This CDR3 is built from 15 residues. V was pared by 5 bases and J by 2 bases, with 6 bases of the junction left unmatched.

The gene calls are TRBV30 and TRBJ2-7; D not certain. The V gene's germline CDR1 is GTSNPN and CDR2 SVGIG (reference sequence). Trimming pared 8 bases from V and 6 bases from J, leaving 14 bases between. There are 11 residues in the CDR3. CDR3 nucleotide sequence: TGTGCCGGGTCCCGAGGAGCCGAGCAGTACTTC. Its protein product is CAGSRGAEQYF. The entire variable domain, with the rest obtained from reference TRBV30 and TRBJ2-7, is as follows: SQTIHQWPATLVQPVGSPLSLECTVEGTSNPNLYWYRQAAGRGLQLLFYSVGIGQISSEVPQNLSASRPQDRQFILSSKKLLLSDSGFYLCAGSRGAEQYFGPGTRLTVT.

This chain's CDR3 is CASSTFSQPQHF. CDR3 nucleotides: TGTGCCAGCAGTACCTTTAGTCAGCCCCAGCATTTT. The V call is TRBV27, the J call TRBJ1-5; no firm D call. This CDR3 is 12 amino acids long. Trimming took 5 bases from V and 6 from J, leaving 8 bases between them. The germline CDR1 and CDR2 sequences are MNHEY and SMNVEV (reference sequence).

This chain uses TRBV7-9 with TRBJ2-5; 9 bases align to TRBD2. V lost 1 base and J lost 2; bases outside the gene matches: 5. The CDR3 totals 16 residues. CDR1 SEHNR and CDR2 FQNEAQ come from the germline V gene (reference sequence). The CDR3 here is CASSLVGLAKQETQYF. In nucleotides, the CDR3 is TGTGCCAGCAGCTTAGTAGGACTAGCGAAACAAGAGACCCAGTACTTC.

The rearrangement joins TRBV10-3 to TRBJ2-7; possible D gene TRBD2, 5 bases. V was trimmed by 10 bases and J by 4 bases, leaving 17 bases between them. The CDR3 is 13 amino acids. The germline CDR1 and CDR2 sequences are ENHRY and SYGVKD. The CDR3 sequence is CATSDDRGYEQYF. Here the CDR3 DNA reads TGTGCCACGTCGGACGACCGGGGATACGAGCAGTACTTC.

The CDR3: CAWEGARDSFTDTQYF. The CDR3 DNA sequence: TGTGCCTGGGAGGGGGCTCGGGACAGTTTCACAGATACGCAGTATTTT. The rearrangement joins TRBV30 to TRBJ2-3; TRBD1 aligns across 7 bases. The length of the CDR3 is 16 residues. Looked up from germline, CDR1 is GTSNPN and CDR2 is SVGIG (reference sequence). J was trimmed by 2 bases and V by 5 bases; bases with no gene match: 13. The full variable domain, completed using reference TRBV30 and TRBJ2-3, is SQTIHQWPATLVQPVGSPLSLECTVEGTSNPNLYWYRQAAGRGLQLLFYSVGIGQISSEVPQNLSASRPQDRQFILSSKKLLLSDSGFYLCAWEGARDSFTDTQYFGPGTRLTVL.

The CDR3 DNA reads as TGTGCCAGCCTCCCGTTGACAGGCAATGAAAAACTGTTTTTT. Protein sequence: CASLPLTGNEKLFF. This rearrangement joins TRBV28 to TRBJ1-4, with a possible D match to TRBD1 (6 bases). This CDR3 region has 14 residues. Trimming pared 8 bases from V and 5 bases from J, leaving 15 bases between. Germline V gene data show CDR1 as MDHEN and CDR2 as SYDVKM.